These 2 T cell receptor beta chains originate from one sample sequenced in a study of shared clonotypes between healthy human individuals. TCRdb's table, derived via immunoSEQ multiplex PCR, lists solely in-frame clones and lacks some. The sample has about 520,000 clones, roughly 95% seen once. Sequenced: naive CD4+ T cells sorted from blood. As for subset: CD45RA+ positively selected. Receptors were obtained from a woman aged 25 to 39 in good health.

This rearrangement joins TRBV5-1 to TRBJ2-7, with 7 bases matching TRBD2. CDR1 and CDR2 (germline): SGHRS, YFSETQ. The CDR3 covers 14 residues. The junction had 4 bases not matched to a gene; V was cut back by 2 bases and J by 2 bases. CDR3 nucleotide sequence: TGCGCCAGCAGCTTCGCTAGCGGAGCCTACGAGCAGTACTTC. It translates to CASSFASGAYEQYF.

This sequence joins TRBV28 and TRBJ2-3; 8 bases are shared with TRBD1. After removal of 4 bases from V and 4 bases from J, the junction contained 7 bases not matched to a gene. The CDR3 has 15 residues. Germline CDR1 reads MDHEN; CDR2 reads SYDVKM. The CDR3 region is CASSSNRGVADTQYF. CDR3 DNA: TGTGCCAGCAGTTCCAACAGGGGGGTCGCAGATACGCAGTATTTT.